Listed here are 3 T cell receptor beta chains from one sample, sequenced in a study of blood T cell repertoires in COVID-19. Assay used: immunoSEQ multiplex PCR; TCRdb lists only in-frame clones, some missing. Of 300,000 to 400,000 clones detected, about 90% appear once; the ten largest clones hold 7.8%. Sequencing was performed on peripheral blood. The receptors derive from a woman between 45 and 65 years old who had recovered from COVID-19.

The chain couples TRBV30 to TRBJ1-1, with TRBD1 identical over 9 bases. The trim removed 3 bases at V and 7 bases at J, leaving 15 bases unmatched. This CDR3 is built from 16 residues. From germline, CDR1 is GTSNPN and CDR2 SVGIG (reference sequence). CDR3 nucleotides: TGTGCCTGGAGAGGTACAGGGGGCCGGTTGAGAGATGAAGCTTTCTTT. Its protein is CAWRGTGGRLRDEAFF.

The CDR3 reads CASSLFLSGIYNEQFF. The CDR3 region has the DNA TGTGCCAGCAGCTTGTTTCTTAGCGGAATTTACAATGAGCAGTTCTTC. V gene TRBV5-6 combines with J gene TRBJ2-1; D perhaps matches TRBD2 (6 bases). This CDR3 is 16 amino acids long. V was clipped by 1 base and J by 4 bases, with 15 bases between them. Germline CDR1 SGHDT, CDR2 YYEEEE.

The chain couples TRBV20-1 to TRBJ1-1, with D tentatively TRBD1 (5 bases). The CDR3 length is 12 residues. Deletions cut 3 bases from V and 7 bases from J, with 12 bases between. The germline CDR1 and CDR2 sequences are DFQATT and SNEGSKA (reference sequence). In DNA, the CDR3 is TGCAGTGCTAGTGCCAGTGGACATGAAGCTTTCTTT. Translation gives CSASASGHEAFF.